The 30 T cell receptor beta chains listed next were all sequenced from one sample in a study of cytomegalovirus exposure and HLA in healthy donors. 60 Vbeta and 13 Jbeta primers were used in PCR. The repertoire was sequenced with immunoSEQ multiplex PCR; TCRdb's copy has only in-frame clones and lacks some. There are roughly 200,000 clones in the sample; 70% to 80% occur only once, and less than 3% lies in the top ten. The sequenced material came from PBMCs. These receptors were obtained from a woman aged 55-70 years in good health and CMV-seropositive.

This chain uses TRBV5-6 with TRBJ1-1, with 7 bases matching TRBD1. J lost 0 bases, V lost 1 base, and 9 bases had no gene match. This CDR3 comprises 17 residues. CDR1 is SGHDT, CDR2 YYEEEE, per germline. DNA for the CDR3: TGTGCCAGCAGCTTGCCCGGGACAGCGACCATGAACACTGAAGCTTTCTTT. Its protein product is CASSLPGTATMNTEAFF.

The chain uses TRBV2 and TRBJ1-1; D perhaps matches TRBD1 (5 bases). CDR3 length equals 14 residues. Germline V gives CDR1 SNHLY, CDR2 FYNNEI. Trimming took off 7 bases at V and 7 bases at J, with 19 bases between the two ends. The CDR3 DNA sequence: TGTGCCAGCACCCGAGGCGGGGGAAGGGATGAAGCTTTCTTT. This gives the protein CASTRGGGRDEAFF.

The chain couples TRBV7-9 to TRBJ2-7, with 8 bases matching TRBD1. With 4 bases clipped from V and 0 bases from J, the junction kept 2 bases outside the gene matches. This CDR3 contains 14 residues. Germline-derived CDR1 and CDR2 are SEHNR and FQNEAQ (reference sequence). CDR3 protein: CASSSGQASYEQYF. The CDR3 coding sequence is TGTGCCAGCAGCTCGGGACAGGCCTCCTACGAGCAGTACTTC.

This rearrangement joins TRBV27 to TRBJ1-2; TRBD1 matches 8 bases. Unmatched junction bases numbered 9, after V lost 3 bases and J lost 6 bases. The length of the CDR3 is 15 residues. Germline V gene data show CDR1 as MNHEY and CDR2 as SMNVEV (reference sequence). CDR3 bases: TGTGCCAGCAGTTTGGAAGGACAGGGTTGGCATGGCTACACCTTC. Encoded protein: CASSLEGQGWHGYTF.

The chain joins TRBV5-1 to TRBJ2-5; D might be TRBD2 (7 bases). Deletions cut 2 bases from V and 1 base from J, with 12 bases between. Germline V CDR1 and CDR2: SGHRS, YFSETQ. The CDR3 consists of 15 residues. The CDR3 DNA follows: TGCGCCAGCAGCTTAGGGGGGGGGACCCAAGAGACCCAGTACTTC. It yields the protein CASSLGGGTQETQYF.

The chain carries TRBV5-1 and TRBJ2-2; D is uncertain. Germline V gene lookup returns CDR1 SGHRS and CDR2 YFSETQ. Deletions cut 4 bases from V and 1 base from J, with 2 bases between. The CDR3 sequence is 12 residues long. Written as DNA, the CDR3 is TGCGCCAGCAGCCAGAACACCGGGGAGCTGTTTTTT. Protein product: CASSQNTGELFF.

V and J are TRBV15 and TRBJ1-1, with a weak D call TRBD1 (5 bases). Germline CDR1 reads LNHNV; CDR2 reads YYDKDF (reference sequence). Trimming cost V 1 base and J 4 bases, with 10 bases left between them. The CDR3 contains 14 residues. This chain's CDR3 is CATSRATVGTEAFF. The CDR3 DNA is TGTGCCACCAGCAGAGCGACAGTGGGCACTGAAGCTTTCTTT. The variable domain in full, with the rest retrieved from reference TRBV15 and TRBJ1-1, is DAMVIQNPRYQVTQFGKPVTLSCSQTLNHNVMYWYQQKSSQAPKLLFHYYDKDFNNEADTPDNFQSRRPNTSFCFLDIRSPGLGDTAMYLCATSRATVGTEAFFGQGTRLTVV.

This chain links TRBV4-1 with TRBJ2-5; TRBD1 might be the D (6 bases). The CDR3 is 15 amino acids. Per the germline V gene, CDR1 is MGHRA and CDR2 is YSYEKL. Deletions cut 4 bases from V and 8 bases from J, with 20 bases between. The CDR3 bases are TGCGCCAGCAGCCTGACTTGGACAGCCAAGAGAACCCAGTACTTC. This encodes CASSLTWTAKRTQYF.

The chain has TRBV2 and TRBJ1-1; D unresolved. The length of the CDR3 is 13 residues. The germline V and J ends were trimmed by 7 bases and 5 bases, with 14 bases remaining between them. Germline values: CDR1 SNHLY, CDR2 FYNNEI. CDR3 sequence (DNA): TGTGCCAGCAACCCGGGTCGCGGGACTGAAGCTTTCTTT. Translated: CASNPGRGTEAFF.

The rearrangement joins TRBV11-2 to TRBJ1-1; D call uncertain. The CDR3 contains 14 residues. Germline CDR1 reads SGHAT; CDR2 reads FQNNGV. The V gene lost 1 base and the J gene lost 6 bases, with 12 bases spanning the gap. The CDR3 DNA follows: TGTGCCAGCAGCTTAGCTGGAGGCCAGGCTGAAGCTTTCTTT. Translating gives CASSLAGGQAEAFF.

V and J are TRBV11-2 and TRBJ2-5; D might be TRBD2 (6 bases). The V end lost 5 bases, the J end lost 5 bases, and 18 bases lay between the germline ends. The CDR3 has 15 residues. Germline-derived CDR1 and CDR2 are SGHAT and FQNNGV. CDR3 nucleotide sequence: TGTGCCAGCAGCGTCGGGGGTGCCAGTCAGGAGACCCAGTACTTC. Translating gives CASSVGGASQETQYF.

The rearrangement joins TRBV2 to TRBJ2-6; the D gene is possibly TRBD2 (6 bases). The germline V gene has CDR1 SNHLY and CDR2 FYNNEI. V dropped 4 bases and J dropped 0 bases, with 10 bases sitting between them. The CDR3 covers 16 residues. The CDR3: CASSVSAGSGANVLTF. The CDR3 DNA is TGTGCCAGCAGTGTATCAGCGGGCTCTGGGGCCAACGTCCTGACTTTC.

This clone has only a few counts. This sequence joins TRBV28 and TRBJ1-2; D remains ambiguous. The V and J ends lost 2 bases and 3 bases respectively, with 7 bases between them. Germline V lookup: CDR1 MDHEN, CDR2 SYDVKM. The CDR3 totals 13 residues. The chain's CDR3 is CASSLIEHYGYTF. CDR3 bases: TGTGCCAGCAGTTTAATAGAACACTATGGCTACACCTTC.

The chain carries TRBV30 and TRBJ2-1; TRBD2 agrees at 12 bases. Germline V gene sequence: CDR1 GTSNPN, CDR2 SVGIG (reference sequence). The CDR3 sequence is 12 residues long. Trimming at V came to 8 bases and at J to 9 bases, leaving 5 bases not matched to a gene. The CDR3 loop reads CALGTSGPEQFF. The DNA for the CDR3 is TGTGCCCTCGGGACTAGCGGGCCTGAGCAGTTCTTC.

This clone has more than one count but fewer than ten. This chain joins TRBV5-4 and TRBJ2-1, with 7 positions matching TRBD2. CDR3 length: 15 residues. The V and J ends lost 0 bases and 4 bases, in that order; junction bases with no gene match: 4. Germline lookup yields CDR1 SGHNT and CDR2 YYREEE (reference sequence). The CDR3 is CASSLGGGDYNEQFF. DNA for the CDR3: TGTGCCAGCAGCTTGGGCGGGGGAGATTACAATGAGCAGTTCTTC.

The DNA of the CDR3 is TGCGCCAGCAGCCAAGCTACAGGGGAGCTCCCCTATGGAGCTTTCTTT. Protein product: CASSQATGELPYGAFF. V usage is TRBV4-1 and J usage is TRBJ1-1; the match to TRBD1 covers 7 bases. CDR1 and CDR2 (germline): MGHRA, YSYEKL. V lost 1 base, J lost 10 bases, and 15 bases stayed unmatched. This CDR3 is built from 16 residues.

In this sample, this clone turned up once. This chain connects TRBV5-5 to TRBJ1-2; 9 bases match TRBD1. Germline values: CDR1 SGHKS, CDR2 YYEKEE (reference sequence). The CDR3 covers 16 residues. J was trimmed by 7 bases and V by 1 base; bases with no gene match: 11. The CDR3 region has the DNA TGTGCCAGCAGCTTGACCGGGACAGGGTTTGAGGGTGGCTACACCTTC. It yields the protein CASSLTGTGFEGGYTF.

There are a few counts of this clone. The chain employs TRBV7-9 and TRBJ2-2, with TRBD2 matching 12 bases. CDR1 and CDR2 from the germline V gene are SEHNR and FQNEAQ (reference sequence). The CDR3 totals 16 residues. The V and J ends lost 4 bases and 2 bases, in that order; junction bases with no gene match: 2. CDR3 residues: CASSSSGGANTGELFF. The CDR3 DNA is TGTGCCAGCAGCTCTAGCGGGGGGGCCAACACCGGGGAGCTGTTTTTT.

The V call is TRBV11-3, the J call TRBJ2-1; 13 nucleotides line up with TRBD2. This CDR3 region has 17 residues. J lost 3 bases, V lost 4 bases, and 6 bases had no gene match. Germline assignment: CDR1 SGHNT and CDR2 YENEEA. CDR3 region: CASSSGLAGAHYNEQFF. In nucleotides, the CDR3 is TGTGCCAGCAGCTCCGGACTAGCGGGGGCCCACTACAATGAGCAGTTCTTC.

The genes are TRBV18 and TRBJ1-1; 7 bases are shared with TRBD1. Germline V gene data show CDR1 as KGHSH and CDR2 as LQKENI. The CDR3 has 15 residues. Trimming removed 3 bases from V and 4 bases from J; junction bases left unmatched: 8. CDR3 in amino acids: CASSPRDSQLTEAFF. DNA for the CDR3: TGTGCCAGCTCACCCCGGGACAGCCAACTCACTGAAGCTTTCTTT.

About this clone itself: An end of the junction differs from the germline gene, which may be a read error. The chain joins TRBV7-9 to TRBJ1-5; D may be TRBD1 (5 bases). Germline V gives CDR1 SEHNR, CDR2 FQNEAQ (reference sequence). This CDR3 is built from 15 residues. The CDR3 protein is CSSSPPGGSNQPQHF. The CDR3, as DNA: TGTTCCAGCAGTCCTCCCGGGGGAAGCAATCAGCCCCAGCATTTT.

This clone came up once. One end of the junction fails to match germline, which may point to a read error. This chain links TRBV2 with TRBJ1-2; a weak D match, TRBD1 (5 bases). The CDR3 extends over 12 amino acids. Germline V gene sequence: CDR1 SNHLY, CDR2 FYNNEI. CDR3 DNA sequence: TGTGCCAGCAGTCTTATAGGGACTCTTTCACCCTTC. Amino acid sequence: CASSLIGTLSPF.

CDR3 DNA sequence: TGTGCCAGTAGTTTACGACAGGGAGTGAATCAGCCCCAGCATTTT. Its protein product is CASSLRQGVNQPQHF. The chain carries TRBV19 and TRBJ1-5, with 7 bases lining up with TRBD1. Trimming took 5 bases from V and 4 from J; bases not matched to a gene: 8. CDR1 is LNHDA, CDR2 SQIVND, per germline (reference sequence). The CDR3 is 15 residues long. The full variable domain, completed using reference TRBV19 and TRBJ1-5, is DGGITQSPKYLFRKEGQNVTLSCEQNLNHDAMYWYRQDPGQGLRLIYYSQIVNDFQKGDIAEGYSVSREKKESFPLTVTSAQKNPTAFYLCASSLRQGVNQPQHFGDGTRLSIL.

The V call is TRBV6-6, the J call TRBJ2-7; 7 nucleotides agree with TRBD1. The CDR3 sequence is 13 residues long. V dropped 6 bases and J dropped 2; count of bases not matched to a gene: 4. From germline, CDR1 is MNHNY and CDR2 SVGAGI (reference sequence). CDR3 DNA: TGTGCCAGCAGCCGACAGGGCACCTACGAGCAGTACTTC. This encodes CASSRQGTYEQYF.

The chain recombines TRBV19 with TRBJ2-5; D is perhaps TRBD2 (7 bases). Germline lookup yields CDR1 LNHDA and CDR2 SQIVND (reference sequence). This CDR3 region has 13 residues. The V and J ends lost 7 bases and 5 bases respectively, with 14 bases between them. The CDR3 here is CASTSRGGETQYF. In DNA, the CDR3 is TGTGCCAGTACCTCCAGGGGAGGGGAGACCCAGTACTTC. The whole variable domain, filled in from reference TRBV19 and TRBJ2-5, reads DGGITQSPKYLFRKEGQNVTLSCEQNLNHDAMYWYRQDPGQGLRLIYYSQIVNDFQKGDIAEGYSVSREKKESFPLTVTSAQKNPTAFYLCASTSRGGETQYFGPGTRLLVL.

The CDR3 DNA sequence: TGCGCCAGCAGCCAAGAAGAGGGTACTGGGGCCAACGTCCTGACTTTC. Amino acid sequence: CASSQEEGTGANVLTF. The rearrangement uses TRBV4-1 and TRBJ2-6; maybe TRBD2 (5 bases). The CDR3 spans 16 residues. Per germline, CDR1 MGHRA and CDR2 YSYEKL. V gave up 0 bases and J gave up 2 bases, with 8 bases separating them.

The V call is TRBV7-3, the J call TRBJ2-5; a weak D match, TRBD2 (6 bases). The germline CDR1 and CDR2 sequences are SGHTA and FQGTGA. The CDR3 is 15 amino acids. Trimming removed 1 base from V and 4 bases from J, with 13 bases in between. Written as DNA, the CDR3 is TGTGCCAGCAGCTTAATGGGCGGGGCGGGAGAGACCCAGTACTTC. Protein product: CASSLMGGAGETQYF.

V and J are TRBV11-1 and TRBJ2-1, with 15 bases that match TRBD2. The V gene's germline CDR1 is SGHAT and CDR2 FQDESV (reference sequence). The CDR3 is made up of 19 amino acids. V lost 1 base and J lost 7; bases outside the gene matches: 11. For the CDR3, the DNA is TGTGCCAGCAGCTTAGTCGGGACTAGCGGGGGGTTATATGATAATGAGCAGTTCTTC. It codes for CASSLVGTSGGLYDNEQFF. The full variable domain, in which reference TRBV11-1 and TRBJ2-1 provide the parts outside the CDR3, is EAEVAQSPRYKITEKSQAVAFWCDPISGHATLYWYRQILGQGPELLVQFQDESVVDDSQLPKDRFSAERLKGVDSTLKIQPAELGDSAMYLCASSLVGTSGGLYDNEQFFGPGTRLTVL.

The rearrangement links TRBV4-3 to TRBJ1-4, with unresolved D. Trimming removed 3 bases from V and 5 bases from J, with 16 bases in between. CDR3 length: 16 residues. Germline V CDR1 and CDR2: LGHNA, YSLEER. The CDR3 region has the DNA TGCGCCAGCAGCCAGGCCAGGTATGGGAGAAATGAAAAACTGTTTTTT. Translating it yields CASSQARYGRNEKLFF.

The chain employs TRBV28 and TRBJ2-2, with 9 bases that match TRBD1. Germline V gene lookup returns CDR1 MDHEN and CDR2 SYDVKM. The ends lost 6 bases at V and 5 bases at J; junction bases unmatched: 7. This CDR3 spans 15 amino acids. The CDR3 sequence is CASRTQTGGTGELFF. Written as DNA, the CDR3 is TGTGCCAGCAGAACTCAGACAGGGGGGACCGGGGAGCTGTTTTTT.